One T cell receptor (beta chain) is described in this entry. The CDR3 spans 15 residues. The data are from a study of T cell changes during pregnancy in multiple sclerosis. The data were produced by immunoSEQ multiplex PCR, yet TCRdb's version contains in-frame clones alone and is incomplete. The repertoire holds about 44,000 clones, roughly 92% seen once, with more than 0.55% in the top ten. Sequences were derived from CD4+ T cells from peripheral blood mononuclear cells, sampled in the first trimester of pregnancy. This TCR derives from a female donor with multiple sclerosis, enrolled in a pregnancy study. The V gene is TRBV21-1, the J gene TRBJ2-7; whether TRBD1, the table's D call, matches the DNA was not checked. TRBV21-1 is a pseudogene. The CDR3 DNA sequence: TGTGCCAGGAGGCGTCTGGCGACAGCCTCCTACGAGCAGTACTTC. This codes for CARRRLATASYEQYF.